These T cell receptor beta chains were read from a single sample in a study of T cell responses to AZD1222 COVID-19 vaccine. Using immunoSEQ multiplex PCR, the repertoire was profiled, and TCRdb retains in-frame clones only, with some absent. The sample has about 50,000 clones, more than 80% seen once. The starting material was peripheral blood, obtained on day 0 of MenACWY control vaccination. The receptors shown here come from an adult in good health. Each CDR3 is given with its conserved first and last residue. The order of the fields is clone size, V gene, J gene, D gene, CDR3 DNA, CDR3 protein. The D gene is left open where the match is weak. Not every row has a clone size; where given, it reads once, few, many or a size class.

NA	TRBV28	TRBJ2-7	NA	TGTGCCAGCAGACCGGGTGGGGCGGACTCCTACGAGCAGTACTTC	CASRPGGADSYEQYF
NA	TRBV28	TRBJ1-5	NA	TGTGCCAGCAGTCGTCTCGGGCAGCCCCAGCATTTT	CASSRLGQPQHF
NA	TRBV27	TRBJ1-2	TRBD1	TGTGCCAGCAGTCGGGAGGGGGCCACCTATGGCTACACCTTC	CASSREGATYGYTF
NA	TRBV19	TRBJ2-1	TRBD2	TGTGCCAGTAGTATAGGGACTAGCGGGTATAATGAGCAGTTCTTC	CASSIGTSGYNEQFF
once	TRBV10-1	TRBJ2-5	TRBD1	TGCGCCAGCAGTCCGAAGGGGGACAGCCAAGAGACCCAGTACTTC	CASSPKGDSQETQYF
NA	TRBV5-1	TRBJ2-3	NA	TGCGCCAGCAGCTTGGTTCAGGGAACCACAGATACGCAGTATTTT	CASSLVQGTTDTQYF
NA	TRBV9	TRBJ1-1	TRBD1	TGTGCCAGCAGCGTACAGGGGGACACTGAAGCTTTCTTT	CASSVQGDTEAFF
NA	TRBV10-2	TRBJ1-2	NA	TGCGCCAGCAGTGAGGTCACGTATGGCTACACCTTC	CASSEVTYGYTF
NA	TRBV5-1	TRBJ2-1	TRBD2	TGCGCCAGCAGCTTTAGCGGGCGTAACAATGAGCAGTTCTTC	CASSFSGRNNEQFF
NA	TRBV4-2	TRBJ2-1	TRBD2	TGTGCCAGCAGCCCACTAGCGGGGACCTACAATGAGCAGTTCTTC	CASSPLAGTYNEQFF
NA	TRBV25-1	TRBJ2-7	TRBD2	TGTGCCAGCAGCTATTCGACTAGCGGGAGATCTTACGAGCAGTACTTC	CASSYSTSGRSYEQYF
NA	TRBV5-1	TRBJ2-2	NA	TGCGCCAGCAGCTCAAGAGGGGGTTTCGGCGGGGAGCTGTTTTTT	CASSSRGGFGGELFF
NA	TRBV28	TRBJ2-3	TRBD2	TGTGCCAGCAGCCCTACTAGCGGGAGATGGTATACGCAGTATTTT	CASSPTSGRWYTQYF
once	TRBV6-2/TRBV6-3	TRBJ2-2	NA	TGTGCCAGCAGTTCGGCAGGGAACACCGGGGAGCTGTTTTTT	CASSSAGNTGELFF
NA	TRBV5-4	TRBJ2-1	TRBD1	TGTGCCAGCAGCTTGAGTCCGGCAGGGGGCTACAATGAGCAGTTCTTC	CASSLSPAGGYNEQFF
NA	TRBV20-1	TRBJ2-1	TRBD2	TGCAGAGGACTAGCGGGAGTGGAGCAGTTCTTC	CRGLAGVEQFF
NA	TRBV7-2	TRBJ1-6	NA	TGTGCCAGCAGCTTTCGGGGGCGGGTTTCACCCCTCCACTTT	CASSFRGRVSPLHF
NA	TRBV2	TRBJ1-1	NA	TGTGCCAGCAGTGATCGGGGGGGTTGGGACACTGAAGCTTTCTTT	CASSDRGGWDTEAFF
NA	TRBV28	TRBJ2-7	TRBD1	TGTGCCAGCAACACCCACAGGGGGCAAAACGAGCAGTACTTC	CASNTHRGQNEQYF
once	TRBV7-8	TRBJ2-7	NA	TGTGCCAGCAGCCCGGGACGTTTCTCCTACGAGCAGTACTTC	CASSPGRFSYEQYF
NA	TRBV11-2	TRBJ1-3	NA	TGTGCCAGCAGCTCAGCTTTCTCTGGAAACACCATATATTTT	CASSSAFSGNTIYF
once	TRBV5-5	TRBJ1-4	NA	TGTGCCAGCCGACCCGGGACCATAAGGAGGGCAACTAATGAAAAACTGTTTTTT	CASRPGTIRRATNEKLFF
NA	TRBV7-7	TRBJ2-5	NA	TGTGCTAGCAGCTTAAGGGGGAACAGTGAAAGGGAGACCCAGTACTTC	CASSLRGNSERETQYF
NA	TRBV25-1	TRBJ2-6	NA	TGTGCCAGCAGTGAATATTCGAGGAGACCTGGGGCCAACGTCCTGACTTTC	CASSEYSRRPGANVLTF
NA	TRBV28	TRBJ1-4	NA	TGTGCCGTTCGTGGATCGGGGGAAAAACTGTTTTTT	CAVRGSGEKLFF
NA	TRBV7-2	TRBJ2-5	TRBD1	TGTGCCAGCAGCTTAGCGTGGGACAGACAAGAGACCCAGTACTTC	CASSLAWDRQETQYF
NA	TRBV3-1/TRBV3-2	TRBJ2-2	TRBD2	TGTGCCAGCAGCCAGGCAACGGGACTAGCGGCTACCGGGGAGCTGTTTTTT	CASSQATGLAATGELFF
NA	TRBV18	TRBJ2-5	NA	TGTGCCAGCTCACCAACGGGACCCCAAGAGACCCAGTACTTC	CASSPTGPQETQYF
NA	TRBV27	TRBJ2-7	NA	TGTGCCAGCAGTTTAACCCTTCTAGGCGAGCAGTACTTC	CASSLTLLGEQYF